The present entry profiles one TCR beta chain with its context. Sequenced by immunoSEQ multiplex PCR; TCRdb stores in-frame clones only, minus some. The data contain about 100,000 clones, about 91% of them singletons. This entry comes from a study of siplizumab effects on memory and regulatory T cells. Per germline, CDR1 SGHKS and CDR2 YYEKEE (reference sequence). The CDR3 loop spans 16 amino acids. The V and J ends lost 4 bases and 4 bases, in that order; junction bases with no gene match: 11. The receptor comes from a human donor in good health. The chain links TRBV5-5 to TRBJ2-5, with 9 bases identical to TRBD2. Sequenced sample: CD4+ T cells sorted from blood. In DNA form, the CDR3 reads TGTGCCAGCAGCGACCACACCCCTAGCGGGGTAGAGACCCAGTACTTC. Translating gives CASSDHTPSGVETQYF.